The 7 T cell receptor beta chains reported below all come from one sample, sequenced in a study of T cells expressing NK-cell markers. TCRdb reprocessed the 5' RACE reads and keeps a single row for each CDR3 protein, giving no DNA. In total, the table holds approximately 440,000 distinct CDR3 sequences. Specimen: blood T cells: a sorted CD56 or NKG2C T cell subset, CD4+ or CD8+ T cells, or bulk PBMC T cells (not recorded which). The receptors originated from a woman aged 45-59 years in good health.

The gene calls are TRBV29-1 and TRBJ2-5; the D call of TRBD1 rests on TCRdb alone, since no DNA is present to check it. From germline, CDR1 is SQVTM and CDR2 ANQGSEA. CDR3 length: 12 amino acids. Here the CDR3 reads CSVTGRQETQYF.

The chain has TRBV29-1 and TRBJ2-2. The CDR3 is 13 amino acids. From germline, CDR1 is SQVTM and CDR2 ANQGSEA. The CDR3 reads CSVEGQAAGELFF.

V gene TRBV20-1 combines with J gene TRBJ2-1; TCRdb designates TRBD1, a call that cannot be tested without DNA. Germline CDR1 is DFQATT and CDR2 is SNEGSKA (reference sequence). The CDR3 consists of 16 residues. The CDR3 protein is CSAEGARAGWYNEQFF.

The chain uses TRBV12-3 or TRBV12-4 and TRBJ2-7; TCRdb's D call, TRBD2, is unchecked because there is no DNA. The CDR3 totals 17 residues. CDR3 protein: CASSSGTSGMIGYEQYF.

Here the CDR3 reads CSVIPGLANFRQETQYF. This rearrangement joins TRBV29-1 to TRBJ2-5; the D call from TCRdb, TRBD2, cannot be confirmed without DNA. Germline lookup yields CDR1 SQVTM and CDR2 ANQGSEA. The CDR3 extends over 17 amino acids.

The gene calls are TRBV5-1 and TRBJ2-1; TCRdb names TRBD1, which stays unverified in the absence of DNA. CDR1 and CDR2 from the germline V gene are SGHRS and YFSETQ. There are 15 residues in the CDR3. The CDR3 here is CASSTRGAAYNEQFF.

The CDR3 sequence is CASGSAGLLTGELFF. V gene TRBV3-1 combines with J gene TRBJ2-2; with no DNA, the TCRdb D assignment of TRBD2 cannot be verified. Germline CDR1 reads LGHDT; CDR2 reads YNNKEL (reference sequence). CDR3 length: 15 amino acids.